Below are 20 T cell receptor beta chains sequenced from a single sample in a study of cytomegalovirus exposure and HLA in healthy donors. PCR employed 60 Vbeta and 13 Jbeta primers. Method: immunoSEQ multiplex PCR; TCRdb's copy keeps in-frame clones and lacks some. This table holds some 150,000 clones, about 80% found once. Sequencing was carried out using PBMCs. Receptor source: a man aged 25 to 40 in good health and CMV-seropositive.

V usage is TRBV11-1 and J usage is TRBJ2-4; possibly TRBD1 for D (6 bases). V was pared by 3 bases and J by 7 bases, with 16 bases between. Germline assignment: CDR1 SGHAT and CDR2 FQDESV (reference sequence). This CDR3 comprises 15 residues. CDR3 in DNA: TGTGCCAGCAGCTTTCGTCTAGGGGGATTGAACATTCAGTACTTC. Translating gives CASSFRLGGLNIQYF. Looking up the rest from reference TRBV11-1 and TRBJ2-4 gives the full variable domain: EAEVAQSPRYKITEKSQAVAFWCDPISGHATLYWYRQILGQGPELLVQFQDESVVDDSQLPKDRFSAERLKGVDSTLKIQPAELGDSAMYLCASSFRLGGLNIQYFGAGTRLSVL.

This clone has only a few counts. The chain joins TRBV7-3 to TRBJ1-1; a possible D gene is TRBD1 (5 bases). Germline-derived CDR1 and CDR2 are SGHTA and FQGTGA. Deletions cut 8 bases from V and 2 bases from J, with 12 bases between. The CDR3 is 13 amino acids. The CDR3 DNA reads as TGTGCCAGCGGTGACAGTTACAACACTGAAGCTTTCTTT. As protein: CASGDSYNTEAFF.

The gene calls are TRBV29-1 and TRBJ1-1, with D unresolved. The CDR3 has 13 amino acids. Per germline, CDR1 SQVTM and CDR2 ANQGSEA. Trimming took 4 bases from V and 0 from J, leaving 9 bases between them. CDR3 nucleotides: TGCAGCGTTGCGCTCTCAGTGAACACTGAAGCTTTCTTT. Its protein product is CSVALSVNTEAFF.

CDR3: CACPKSSGSQDLSYNEQFF. The CDR3 nucleotides are TGTGCCTGCCCTAAGTCTAGCGGGAGTCAGGACCTCTCCTACAATGAGCAGTTCTTC. This sequence joins TRBV19 and TRBJ2-1; TRBD2 aligns across 10 bases. CDR1 and CDR2 from the germline V gene are LNHDA and SQIVND (reference sequence). Unmatched junction bases numbered 19, after V lost 11 bases and J lost 0 bases. The CDR3 runs 19 residues.

The CDR3 protein is CASSHFSNQPQHF. The CDR3 DNA is TGTGCCAGCAGCCACTTTAGCAATCAGCCCCAGCATTTT. This chain uses TRBV14 with TRBJ1-5; D is ambiguous. CDR1 and CDR2 (germline): SGHDN, FVKESK. V lost 3 bases and J lost 0, with 3 bases in between. There are 13 residues in the CDR3.

In its sample, this clone was seen a few times. This chain joins TRBV28 and TRBJ1-5, with a tentative D call TRBD1 (6 bases). V was clipped by 3 bases and J by 5 bases, with 26 bases between them. The germline gives CDR1 MDHEN, CDR2 SYDVKM. The CDR3 runs to 19 residues. CDR3 nucleotides: TGTGCCAGCAGTTTCCCCCTGGGGGGGGCCCTCGGTGGGGATCAGCCCCAGCATTTT. Amino acids: CASSFPLGGALGGDQPQHF.

This clone was seen only once. The J gene is TRBJ1-1, the V gene TRBV18, with 7 nucleotides matching TRBD1. Trimming cost V 3 bases and J 3 bases; bases outside gene matches: 16. This CDR3 is built from 18 residues. CDR1 is KGHSH, CDR2 LQKENI, per germline. The CDR3 DNA reads TGTGCCAGCTCACCGGTGTATGAGGGGGCGCTTAGGGACACTGAAGCTTTCTTT. Its translation is CASSPVYEGALRDTEAFF. Full variable domain (remainder filled in from reference TRBV18 and TRBJ1-1): NAGVMQNPRHLVRRRGQEARLRCSPMKGHSHVYWYRQLPEEGLKFMVYLQKENIIDESGMPKERFSAEFPKEGPSILRIQQVVRGDSAAYFCASSPVYEGALRDTEAFFGQGTRLTVV.

J is TRBJ2-2 and V is TRBV19, with 8 bases identical to TRBD2. Germline loops: CDR1 LNHDA, CDR2 SQIVND (reference sequence). J was trimmed by 4 bases and V by 8 bases; bases with no gene match: 18. This CDR3 contains 18 residues. The CDR3 sequence: CASARGGSGKVGTGELFF. CDR3 nucleotide sequence: TGTGCCAGTGCAAGGGGCGGTAGCGGGAAGGTGGGCACCGGGGAGCTGTTTTTT.

The chain employs TRBV16 and TRBJ2-1; D not resolved. The CDR3 contains 13 residues. The germline CDR1 and CDR2 sequences are KGHSY and FQNENV. V was trimmed by 6 bases and J by 14 bases, leaving 20 bases between them. The chain's CDR3 is CASSLLSDSREFF. In DNA, the CDR3 is TGTGCCAGCAGTCTACTAAGCGACTCCCGGGAGTTCTTC.

The V and J genes are TRBV28 and TRBJ1-5; the D gene is possibly TRBD1 (6 bases). The germline V gene encodes CDR1 MDHEN and CDR2 SYDVKM. The V and J ends lost 3 bases and 2 bases respectively, with 14 bases between them. CDR3 length equals 16 residues. In nucleotides, the CDR3 is TGTGCCAGCAGTTTCCTACAGGGTTTCGGCAATCAGCCCCAGCATTTT. It yields the protein CASSFLQGFGNQPQHF. The complete variable domain, with remaining parts taken from reference TRBV28 and TRBJ1-5, reads DVKVTQSSRYLVKRTGEKVFLECVQDMDHENMFWYRQDPGLGLRLIYFSYDVKMKEKGDIPEGYSVSREKKERFSLILESASTNQTSMYLCASSFLQGFGNQPQHFGDGTRLSIL.

V and J are TRBV25-1 and TRBJ2-6, with 7 bases fitting TRBD1. Germline lookup yields CDR1 MGHDK and CDR2 SYGVNS. The V gene end was trimmed by 6 bases and the J gene end by 0 bases; junction bases not matched to a gene: 11. The length of the CDR3 is 18 residues. The CDR3: CASSRWTGDHSGANVLTF. In DNA, the CDR3 is TGTGCCAGCAGCCGATGGACAGGAGACCACTCTGGGGCCAACGTCCTGACTTTC.

The table lists this clone with a few counts. The chain is built from TRBV27 and TRBJ1-1; TRBD1 aligns across 9 bases. J was trimmed by 1 base and V by 4 bases; bases with no gene match: 4. Germline values: CDR1 MNHEY, CDR2 SMNVEV (reference sequence). The CDR3 runs 15 residues. The CDR3 bases are TGTGCCAGCAGTTCAAGGACAGGGGAGAACACTGAAGCTTTCTTT. Protein: CASSSRTGENTEAFF.

The chain recombines TRBV21-1 with TRBJ2-3; TRBD2, the table's D call, was not compared with the DNA. TRBV21-1 is a pseudogene segment. CDR3 length: 11 residues. The CDR3 protein is CSPPGADTQYF. The DNA for the CDR3 is TGCTCCCCCCCGGGAGCAGATACGCAGTATTTT.

The chain recombines TRBV6-5 with TRBJ2-1; TRBD2 agrees at 11 bases. V shed 7 bases and J 6 bases; nucleotides not matched to a gene: 8. Germline V gene lookup returns CDR1 MNHEY and CDR2 SVGAGI. This CDR3 contains 15 residues. CDR3 region: CASTVTSGNVNEQFF. The DNA for the CDR3 is TGTGCCAGCACGGTGACTAGCGGGAATGTCAATGAGCAGTTCTTC.

V and J are TRBV6-1 and TRBJ2-5; weak D call: TRBD1 (5 bases). Germline CDR1 and CDR2: MNHNS and SASEGT. The CDR3 spans 13 residues. With 2 bases removed from V and 5 bases from J, the gap between germline ends came to 9 bases. CDR3 DNA sequence: TGTGCCAGCAGTGAACAGGGTTGGGAGACCCAGTACTTC. It yields the protein CASSEQGWETQYF.

This clone appeared a few times. The chain has TRBV6-5 and TRBJ2-2; D unclear. This CDR3 comprises 13 residues. Germline V gene sequence: CDR1 MNHEY, CDR2 SVGAGI. Deletions cut 2 bases from V and 6 bases from J, with 7 bases between. The CDR3: CASSYPPPGELFF. The CDR3, as DNA: TGTGCCAGCAGTTACCCTCCTCCCGGGGAGCTGTTTTTT.

V gene TRBV4-2 combines with J gene TRBJ2-3, with D possibly matching TRBD1 (5 bases). V was trimmed by 3 bases and J by 4 bases, leaving 17 bases between them. Per the germline V gene, CDR1 is LGHNA and CDR2 is YNFKEQ. The CDR3 spans 16 residues. In nucleotides, the CDR3 is TGTGCCAGCAGCCAGGAACAGGTAGTGTACGCAGATACGCAGTATTTT. Its translation is CASSQEQVVYADTQYF.

In regard to this clone: The junction and the germline gene differ at one end; a read error may be behind it. The chain combines TRBV30 with TRBJ2-7; 8 bases agree with TRBD1. Germline-derived CDR1 and CDR2 are GTSNPN and SVGIG (reference sequence). This CDR3 region has 13 residues. CDR3: CAGSRGPTYEQYF. For the CDR3, the DNA is TGTGCCGGGAGCAGGGGGCCTACCTACGAGCAGTACTTC.

V gene TRBV29-1 combines with J gene TRBJ2-7; 8 bases align to TRBD2. Losses at the gene ends were 3 bases for V and 3 bases for J; bases not matched to a gene: 4. The V gene's germline CDR1 is SQVTM and CDR2 ANQGSEA. The length of the CDR3 is 13 residues. CDR3 bases: TGCAGCGTTGAGGGACTAGAAAGCTACGAGCAGTACTTC. Amino acids: CSVEGLESYEQYF.

V usage is TRBV10-1 and J usage is TRBJ2-5; TRBD1 matches 8 bases. The CDR3 has 16 amino acids. CDR1 and CDR2 from the germline V gene are WNHNN and SYGVQD (reference sequence). J lost 4 bases, V lost 6 bases, and 13 bases had no gene match. The chain's CDR3 is CASSAGQGKRRETQYF. In nucleotides, the CDR3 is TGCGCCAGCAGCGCTGGACAGGGAAAGCGGCGAGAGACCCAGTACTTC.